These 3 T cell receptor beta chains were all obtained from the same sample, sequenced in a study of Ad26.COV2.S vaccination and SARS-CoV-2 variants. Using immunoSEQ multiplex PCR, the repertoire was profiled, and TCRdb retains in-frame clones only, with some absent. Among about 440,000 clones listed, roughly 88% were seen once. Treatment of the sample: about 20 received Ad26.COV2.S at low or high dose, single or two shots; several received placebo; per-sample allocation not given. Sampling took place 63 days after the first vaccine or placebo injection. Material: peripheral blood, obtained in a trial of Ad26.COV2.S vaccine versus placebo. The receptors come from a person between 18 and 65 years old who received the Ad26.COV2.S COVID-19 vaccine or a placebo.

This rearrangement joins TRBV5-4 to TRBJ2-5; TRBD2 agrees at 10 bases. V lost 4 bases, J lost 5 bases, and 8 bases stayed unmatched. CDR3 size: 15 residues. The germline V gene has CDR1 SGHNT and CDR2 YYREEE (reference sequence). CDR3 sequence: CASSVEREGRETQYF. The CDR3 DNA follows: TGTGCCAGCAGCGTAGAGCGGGAGGGGCGGGAGACCCAGTACTTC.

J is TRBJ1-1 and V is TRBV29-1; 7 nucleotides align to TRBD1. This CDR3 spans 11 amino acids. J gave up 11 bases and V 6 bases, and 9 bases lay outside the gene matches. Per the germline V gene, CDR1 is SQVTM and CDR2 is ANQGSEA. The CDR3 here is CSVAYFRGAFF. The CDR3 nucleotides read TGCAGCGTCGCCTACTTCAGGGGGGCTTTCTTT.

The chain links TRBV4-1 to TRBJ2-3, with 11 bases lining up with TRBD1. Germline CDR1 and CDR2: MGHRA and YSYEKL. Trimming took 0 bases from V and 5 from J; bases not matched to a gene: 4. This CDR3 is 16 amino acids long. The CDR3 loop reads CASSQEGQGGIDTQYF. In DNA form, the CDR3 reads TGCGCCAGCAGCCAAGAGGGACAGGGGGGAATAGATACGCAGTATTTT.